The 18 T cell receptor beta chains listed next were all sequenced from one sample in a study of radiotherapy plus CTLA-4 blockade in lung cancer (dated by TCRdb to 2016 to 2019). Library prep was done by the immunoSEQ multiplex PCR assay. Here the immuneACCESS table is served through TCRdb, limited to in-frame sequences with V and J called. Missing clones are a known gap in these copies; in checked studies unresolved V genes cover under half, and the rest lacks a known reason. This sample has around 100,000 clones in its table, and 65% to 75% of those were observed once. Around 2.7% of the sample comes from the top ten. Here the sequenced sample was peripheral blood, taken from a patient treated with radiotherapy plus ipilimumab. The receptors originated from a human donor with non-small cell lung cancer who had a partial response to radiotherapy plus ipilimumab. Some clones in this sample may be carry-over from other donors' samples.

The chain combines TRBV5-1 with TRBJ1-1; possibly TRBD1 for D (5 bases). CDR1 SGHRS and CDR2 YFSETQ come from the germline V gene. The CDR3 has 13 amino acids. The V and J ends lost 2 bases and 2 bases respectively, with 7 bases between them. CDR3 protein: CASSLTGNTEAFF. CDR3 in DNA: TGCGCCAGCAGCTTAACAGGTAACACTGAAGCTTTCTTT.

This sequence joins TRBV19 and TRBJ2-3; possibly TRBD2 for D (5 bases). V was shortened by 3 bases and J by 1 base, with 8 bases between the two germline ends. This CDR3 contains 14 residues. CDR1 LNHDA and CDR2 SQIVND come from the germline V gene (reference sequence). The CDR3 here is CASSITGGTDTQYF. DNA of the CDR3: TGTGCCAGTAGTATTACCGGGGGCACAGATACGCAGTATTTT.

The gene calls are TRBV11-2 and TRBJ2-7; 9 bases are a match to TRBD1. The CDR3 is 15 residues long. Germline values: CDR1 SGHAT, CDR2 FQNNGV. V lost 5 bases, J lost 0 bases, and 5 bases stayed unmatched. The CDR3 here is CASSARQGDSYEQYF. CDR3 DNA sequence: TGTGCCAGCAGCGCGCGACAGGGGGACTCCTACGAGCAGTACTTC.

This clone was counted only a few times. V gene TRBV2 combines with J gene TRBJ2-6; 10 bases map to TRBD1. The CDR3 is 15 residues long. Germline assignment: CDR1 SNHLY and CDR2 FYNNEI. V gave up 6 bases and J gave up 4 bases; unmatched junction bases: 3. The CDR3 loop reads CASRDRGTGANVLTF. The CDR3 coding sequence is TGTGCCAGCAGGGACAGGGGGACCGGGGCCAACGTCCTGACTTTC. The full variable domain, its missing parts supplied by reference TRBV2 and TRBJ2-6, is EPEVTQTPSHQVTQMGQEVILRCVPISNHLYFYWYRQILGQKVEFLVSFYNNEISEKSEIFDDQFSVERPDGSNFTLKIRSTKLEDSAMYFCASRDRGTGANVLTFGAGSRLTVL.

This chain joins TRBV7-2 and TRBJ2-7, with 11 bases identical to TRBD1. In germline, CDR1 is SGHTA, CDR2 FQGNSA. J gave up 4 bases and V 5 bases, and 4 bases lay outside the gene matches. The CDR3 loop spans 14 amino acids. The CDR3 loop reads CASSRGQGAYEQYF. CDR3 DNA: TGTGCCAGCAGCAGAGGACAGGGGGCGTACGAGCAGTACTTC.

The V and J genes are TRBV11-2 and TRBJ1-6; D not resolved. V shed 3 bases and J shed 9 bases, with 9 bases lying between them. The germline V gene encodes CDR1 SGHAT and CDR2 FQNNGV. The CDR3 length is 13 residues. CDR3 amino acids: CASSFDYSSPLHF. CDR3 nucleotide sequence: TGTGCCAGCAGCTTTGACTACTCTTCACCCCTCCACTTT.

The chain carries TRBV7-8 and TRBJ2-7; the D gene is possibly TRBD2 (6 bases). The germline gives CDR1 SGHVS, CDR2 FQNEAQ. The CDR3 length is 15 residues. V lost 6 bases, J lost 2 bases, and 17 bases lay in between. The DNA for the CDR3 is TGTGCCAGCAGATCACGGCGTAGCGGAGCCTACGAGCAGTACTTC. This gives the protein CASRSRRSGAYEQYF.

This clone was seen more than once but under ten times. The chain couples TRBV5-5 to TRBJ2-1; D perhaps matches TRBD1 (6 bases). From germline, CDR1 is SGHKS and CDR2 YYEKEE (reference sequence). V shed 3 bases and J shed 3 bases, with 16 bases lying between them. The CDR3 totals 16 residues. CDR3 amino acids: CASSYRDTPNYNEQFF. The CDR3 DNA reads as TGTGCCAGCAGCTATCGGGACACACCGAACTACAATGAGCAGTTCTTC.

This clone was counted a single time. The J gene is TRBJ2-3, the V gene TRBV6-5, with 7 bases matching TRBD2. V was clipped by 4 bases and J by 0 bases; unmatched bases: 7. The CDR3 runs to 16 residues. Per germline, CDR1 MNHEY and CDR2 SVGAGI. In DNA, the CDR3 is TGTGCCAGCAGTTGGGGAGCGGGGTCTAGCACAGATACGCAGTATTTT. This gives the protein CASSWGAGSSTDTQYF.

The V and J genes are TRBV19 and TRBJ2-3, with 7 bases fitting TRBD2. This CDR3 region has 15 residues. The V gene's germline CDR1 is LNHDA and CDR2 SQIVND (reference sequence). The V and J ends lost 8 bases and 1 base, in that order; junction bases with no gene match: 9. The CDR3 reads CASGRGGGRTDTQYF. The CDR3 DNA sequence: TGTGCCAGTGGTCGTGGGGGGGGACGCACAGATACGCAGTATTTT.

The rearrangement joins TRBV5-5 to TRBJ2-1; 11 bases are a match to TRBD1. After removal of 4 bases from V and 8 bases from J, the junction contained 8 bases not matched to a gene. The CDR3 is 15 amino acids. Germline lookup yields CDR1 SGHKS and CDR2 YYEKEE (reference sequence). The CDR3 DNA sequence: TGTGCCAGCAGCCGGAGGACAGGGGGCAGGGATGAGCAGTTCTTC. Amino acid sequence: CASSRRTGGRDEQFF.

This chain links TRBV7-9 with TRBJ1-6, with 9 bases identical to TRBD1. The CDR3 contains 15 residues. The V segment lost 7 bases and the J segment 8 bases; nucleotides outside the gene matches: 9. CDR1 and CDR2 from the germline V gene are SEHNR and FQNEAQ (reference sequence). The CDR3 DNA reads as TGTGCCAGCACACAACAGGGGGCAGGATATTCACCCCTCCACTTT. Protein sequence: CASTQQGAGYSPLHF.

This chain uses TRBV6-6 with TRBJ2-2, with 7 positions matching TRBD1. With V trimmed by 3 bases and J by 6 bases, 10 bases remained unmatched. The CDR3 length is 16 residues. Germline CDR1 reads MNHNY; CDR2 reads SVGAGI (reference sequence). The CDR3 DNA sequence: TGTGCCAGCAGTTATCCCCCCGACAGGGTAGCCGGGGAGCTGTTTTTT. Protein product: CASSYPPDRVAGELFF.

The V gene is TRBV19, the J gene TRBJ2-2, with a tentative D call TRBD2 (6 bases). The V end lost 3 bases, the J end lost 7 bases, and 15 bases lay between the germline ends. The CDR3 loop spans 15 amino acids. CDR1 and CDR2 from the germline V gene are LNHDA and SQIVND (reference sequence). The CDR3: CASSITPGTGGELFF. CDR3 sequence (DNA): TGTGCCAGTAGTATCACACCCGGGACTGGCGGGGAGCTGTTTTTT.

This clone was detected only a few times. The gene calls are TRBV10-1 and TRBJ2-7; no clear D. The CDR3 covers 14 residues. V lost 2 bases and J 4 bases, leaving 12 bases between the germline ends. Germline assignment: CDR1 WNHNN and CDR2 SYGVQD (reference sequence). DNA of the CDR3: TGCGCCAGCAGTGAGGGAGTGCTCCCTTACGAGCAGTACTTC. It encodes CASSEGVLPYEQYF.

The gene calls are TRBV5-4 and TRBJ1-1; 7 bases match TRBD1. Germline assignment: CDR1 SGHNT and CDR2 YYREEE (reference sequence). This CDR3 is 15 amino acids long. After removal of 4 bases from V and 0 bases from J, the junction contained 6 bases not matched to a gene. The chain's CDR3 is CASSIRQGLNTEAFF. The CDR3 DNA reads as TGTGCCAGCAGCATCCGACAGGGTTTGAACACTGAAGCTTTCTTT.

The V call is TRBV7-9, the J call TRBJ2-7; the D is unclear. Germline loops: CDR1 SEHNR, CDR2 FQNEAQ (reference sequence). With 3 bases removed from V and 7 bases from J, the gap between germline ends came to 16 bases. The CDR3 loop spans 14 amino acids. The CDR3 here is CASSLTQRFGEQYF. The CDR3 DNA sequence: TGTGCCAGCAGCTTGACCCAGCGTTTCGGAGAGCAGTACTTC. The complete variable domain, with remaining parts taken from reference TRBV7-9 and TRBJ2-7, reads DTGVSQNPRHKITKRGQNVTFRCDPISEHNRLYWYRQTLGQGPEFLTYFQNEAQLEKSRLLSDRFSAERPKGSFSTLEIQRTEQGDSAMYLCASSLTQRFGEQYFGPGTRLTVT.

The rearrangement joins TRBV7-2 to TRBJ2-3, with D maybe TRBD1 (5 bases). Germline lookup yields CDR1 SGHTA and CDR2 FQGNSA. The V and J ends lost 5 bases and 6 bases respectively, with 15 bases between them. The CDR3 runs to 14 residues. The CDR3 is CASSPQGGSDTQYF. CDR3 in DNA: TGTGCCAGCAGCCCTCAGGGTGGCTCCGATACGCAGTATTTT. Looking up the rest from reference TRBV7-2 and TRBJ2-3 gives the full variable domain: GAGVSQSPSNKVTEKGKDVELRCDPISGHTALYWYRQSLGQGLEFLIYFQGNSAPDKSGLPSDRFSAERTGGSVSTLTIQRTQQEDSAVYLCASSPQGGSDTQYFGPGTRLTVL.